This TCR beta chain was sequenced for a study of CD8 T cells in ankylosing spondylitis. Findings and limits, study-wide: Reported data indicate significant enrichment of disease-linked clones within matched ankylosing spondylitis synovial fluid.

Points on this clonotype: The antigen is undetermined.

As the method for making TCR beta libraries, quantitative 5'-RACE with molecular barcodes was used. TCRdb fed the 5' RACE reads into MiXCR, producing one record per CDR3 protein. Among under 450,000 distinct CDR3 sequences, 20% were seen once, and the ten largest hold roughly 13%. The CDR3 loop spans 14 amino acids. Germline values: CDR1 DFQATT, CDR2 SNEGSKA (reference sequence). V dropped 4 bases and J dropped 4; count of bases not matched to a gene: 8. The TCR was taken from a male donor with ankylosing spondylitis or in good health (not recorded which). The chain has TRBV20-1 and TRBJ2-7; 9 nucleotides agree with TRBD1. Sequencing used blood, either unsorted or a sorted T cell fraction (not recorded which). CDR3 DNA sequence: TGCAGTGCTACACCGGGACAGGGAGGGTACGAGCAGTACTTC. Translation: CSATPGQGGYEQYF.